This record covers a single TCR beta chain. This entry belongs to a study of control samples from healthy donors and cancer patients. Profiled with immunoSEQ multiplex PCR; TCRdb holds only in-frame clones, not every one. The sample carries 150,000 to 180,000 clones, over 90% recorded once. The CDR3 runs to 14 residues. In germline, CDR1 is SNHLY, CDR2 FYNNEI. The V gene end was trimmed by 6 bases and the J gene end by 7 bases; junction bases not matched to a gene: 7. This chain links TRBV2 with TRBJ1-5; 9 bases agree with TRBD1. This sequence originates from a man aged 45-60 years in good health. The sequencing input was blood. In DNA form, the CDR3 reads TGTGCCAGCAGGGGGACAGGGAGGGGACAGCCCCAGCATTTT. Translated, it gives CASRGTGRGQPQHF.